A single sample is the source of the 2 T cell receptor beta chains below, sequenced in a study of regulatory and conventional T cells in RAG deficiency. Sequencing used immunoSEQ multiplex PCR; TCRdb keeps in-frame clones, though not all of them. The table includes more than 30,000 clones, around 89% detected once. This sample also appeared in a second study, on regulatory T cells. That source reports: The primer mix had 52 TRBV and 13 TRBJ primers.

Sample: CD8+ T cells sorted from blood. The receptors were sampled from a human donor in good health.

V usage is TRBV11-1 and J usage is TRBJ2-1; 7 bases fit TRBD2. The CDR3 spans 14 residues. Per germline, CDR1 SGHAT and CDR2 FQDESV (reference sequence). The J segment lost 8 bases and the V segment lost 4 bases, leaving 8 bases of the junction unmatched. The CDR3 region is CASSSLTSFDEQFF. The CDR3 DNA follows: TGTGCCAGCAGCTCATTGACTAGCTTTGATGAGCAGTTCTTC.

This CDR3 reads CASSQGSLAKTPVEFF. The CDR3 DNA reads TGTGCCAGCAGCCAAGGGTCGCTAGCTAAAACCCCTGTGGAGTTCTTC. The gene calls are TRBV11-3 and TRBJ2-1, with D perhaps matching TRBD2 (5 bases). V lost 5 bases and J lost 14, with 28 bases in between. In germline, CDR1 is SGHNT, CDR2 YENEEA. CDR3 length equals 16 residues.